The next 27 T cell receptor beta chains were all read from a single sample in a study of blood T cell repertoires in COVID-19. TCRdb's copy holds only in-frame clones and misses some; the assay was immunoSEQ multiplex PCR. The table has roughly 300,000 clones, approximately 83% seen once. Source material: peripheral blood. These receptors were taken from a woman aged 45-59 years who had recovered from COVID-19.

This clone was counted between two and nine times. This chain joins TRBV6-2 or TRBV6-3 and TRBJ2-7, with D possibly being TRBD1 (5 bases). Between the trimmed V and J ends, which lost 5 bases and 7 bases, there was a span of 15 bases. Per the germline V gene, CDR1 is MNHEY and CDR2 is SVGEGT. The CDR3 has 13 residues. The CDR3 bases are TGTGCCAGCAGTCCCTTCAGGGCGCGGGAGCAGTACTTC. This sequence encodes CASSPFRAREQYF.

The chain couples TRBV18 to TRBJ2-7, with 8 bases lining up with TRBD2. The CDR3 contains 15 residues. The V segment lost 1 base and the J segment 4 bases; nucleotides outside the gene matches: 6. Germline V gene data show CDR1 as KGHSH and CDR2 as LQKENI. CDR3 DNA sequence: TGTGCCAGCTCACCACAACCGGGGGGGGAGTACGAGCAGTACTTC. This translates into CASSPQPGGEYEQYF.

The chain links TRBV5-6 to TRBJ2-1; no clear D gene. This CDR3 has 12 amino acids. V was cut by 0 bases and J by 7 bases, with 5 bases left in between. The germline V gene has CDR1 SGHDT and CDR2 YYEEEE. This CDR3 reads CASSLVRNEQFF. CDR3 coding DNA: TGTGCCAGCAGCTTGGTGCGGAATGAGCAGTTCTTC.

This clone showed up just once. V is TRBV4-2 and J is TRBJ2-3, with 8 bases identical to TRBD2. This CDR3 contains 16 residues. J was trimmed by 4 bases and V by 1 base; bases with no gene match: 7. The germline CDR1 and CDR2 sequences are LGHNA and YNFKEQ. In nucleotides, the CDR3 is TGTGCCAGCAGCCAAGGAGGGGCCGGGGGGGCAGATACGCAGTATTTT. Its translation is CASSQGGAGGADTQYF.

The V and J genes are TRBV5-1 and TRBJ1-2, with D unresolved. The CDR3 is 15 residues long. The V gene's germline CDR1 is SGHRS and CDR2 YFSETQ. V was pared by 5 bases and J by 8 bases, with 22 bases between. As DNA, the CDR3 is TGCGCCAGCAGGCTTGAGGGCATGGAAGGGCGAGGCTACACCTTC. It encodes CASRLEGMEGRGYTF.

This sequence joins TRBV14 and TRBJ1-2, with a tentative D call TRBD1 (6 bases). The germline V gene has CDR1 SGHDN and CDR2 FVKESK. This CDR3 has 22 residues. V was pared by 1 base and J by 5 bases, with 35 bases between. The CDR3 nucleotides are TGTGCCAGCAGCCAAGTTGCCAACGTTCCTTCCCCCCCGGCAGACAGGAGGTATGGCTACACCTTC. This sequence encodes CASSQVANVPSPPADRRYGYTF. Using reference TRBV14 and TRBJ1-2 for the parts outside the CDR3, the full variable domain is EAGVTQFPSHSVIEKGQTVTLRCDPISGHDNLYWYRRVMGKEIKFLLHFVKESKQDESGMPNNRFLAERTGGTYSTLKVQPAELEDSGVYFCASSQVANVPSPPADRRYGYTFGSGTRLTVV.

This clone was seen at least ten times. V gene TRBV19 combines with J gene TRBJ2-7; weak D call: TRBD2 (5 bases). V was trimmed by 10 bases and J by 5 bases, leaving 24 bases between them. CDR1 is LNHDA, CDR2 SQIVND, per germline (reference sequence). CDR3 length: 15 amino acids. The CDR3 DNA reads TGTGCCACCCGCGGTGGGCTCACTCTTAGCGACGAGCAGTACTTC. Translating gives CATRGGLTLSDEQYF.

The chain employs TRBV7-3 and TRBJ2-1; no firm D call. V was clipped by 5 bases and J by 3 bases, with 14 bases between them. The CDR3 spans 15 residues. In germline, CDR1 is SGHTA, CDR2 FQGTGA. The CDR3 sequence is CASSADSPYYNEQFF. The CDR3 DNA sequence: TGTGCCAGCAGCGCCGACTCTCCCTACTACAATGAGCAGTTCTTC.

The chain uses TRBV11-2 and TRBJ1-3; TRBD1 might be the D (5 bases). V was shortened by 1 base and J by 2 bases, with 9 bases between the two germline ends. Germline-derived CDR1 and CDR2 are SGHAT and FQNNGV. The CDR3 contains 15 residues. The CDR3 coding sequence is TGTGCCAGCAGCTTAGCTCAGGGTACTGGAAACACCATATATTTT. Its translation: CASSLAQGTGNTIYF.

The J gene is TRBJ1-6, the V gene TRBV3-1 (or the pseudogene TRBV3-2), with TRBD1 matching 8 bases. Unmatched junction bases numbered 8, after V lost 4 bases and J lost 0 bases. The germline gives CDR1 LGHDT, CDR2 YNNKEL (reference sequence). The CDR3 runs to 18 residues. The CDR3 loop reads CASSRGQGASSYNSPLHF. Here the CDR3 DNA reads TGTGCCAGCAGCCGTGGACAGGGCGCTAGCTCCTATAATTCACCCCTCCACTTT.

This sequence joins TRBV6-6 and TRBJ1-2; 11 bases map to TRBD1. The CDR3 is 15 amino acids. V shed 4 bases, J shed 3 bases, and the junction held 4 bases outside the gene matches. Germline V gene data show CDR1 as MNHNY and CDR2 as SVGAGI (reference sequence). CDR3 sequence: CASSSRDRGDYGYTF. DNA of the CDR3: TGTGCCAGCAGTTCCCGGGACAGGGGGGACTATGGCTACACCTTC.

The V call is TRBV3-1 (or the pseudogene TRBV3-2), the J call TRBJ2-5; D gene ambiguous. CDR3 length equals 13 residues. Germline CDR1 reads LGHDT; CDR2 reads YNNKEL (reference sequence). V was clipped by 4 bases and J by 1 base, with 7 bases between them. The CDR3: CASSPESQETQYF. DNA of the CDR3: TGTGCCAGCAGCCCTGAGTCCCAAGAGACCCAGTACTTC.

V gene TRBV14 combines with J gene TRBJ1-1; TRBD1 agrees at 10 bases. This CDR3 comprises 15 residues. CDR1 is SGHDN, CDR2 FVKESK, per germline. Trimming took 4 bases from V and 11 from J; bases not matched to a gene: 13. The CDR3 nucleotides are TGTGCCAGCAGCCGGAAGGGACAGGGGTTGTTTTCCGCTTTCTTT. This codes for CASSRKGQGLFSAFF.

This clone was counted a single time. The chain carries TRBV7-8 and TRBJ2-7, with D possibly TRBD2 on 6 matching bases. The CDR3 runs 14 residues. Germline CDR1 and CDR2: SGHVS and FQNEAQ. The V end was cut by 4 bases, the J end by 4 bases, with 14 bases between. The CDR3 coding sequence is TGTGCCAGCAGCTGGAGACTAGTTGGGTACGAGCAGTACTTC. It translates to CASSWRLVGYEQYF.

The rearrangement links TRBV24-1 to TRBJ1-4; TRBD1 aligns across 10 bases. This CDR3 contains 14 residues. The V and J ends lost 7 bases and 3 bases, in that order; junction bases with no gene match: 1. Germline-derived CDR1 and CDR2 are KGHDR and SFDVKD. CDR3 in DNA: TGTGCCACCAGCGGGACAGGGGCTAATGAAAAACTGTTTTTT. Translated: CATSGTGANEKLFF.

This rearrangement joins TRBV10-1 to TRBJ1-2, with D perhaps TRBD1 (5 bases). The CDR3 covers 14 residues. Germline V gene data show CDR1 as WNHNN and CDR2 as SYGVQD (reference sequence). V was shortened by 1 base and J by 8 bases, with 14 bases between the two germline ends. The CDR3 DNA sequence: TGCGCCAGCAGTGAGTTACACAGGTGCTGCGGCTACACCTTC. The encoded protein is CASSELHRCCGYTF.

V and J are TRBV6-4 and TRBJ1-6, with a weak D call TRBD1 (5 bases). In germline, CDR1 is MRHNA, CDR2 SNTAGT. Trimming removed 5 bases from V and 10 bases from J, with 15 bases in between. The length of the CDR3 is 14 residues. The CDR3 DNA follows: TGTGCCAGCAGTTCTGGGGCAGGGCAGTCACCCCTCCACTTT. This codes for CASSSGAGQSPLHF.

The rearrangement links TRBV29-1 to TRBJ2-2; D not certain. Between the trimmed V and J ends, which lost 5 bases and 3 bases, there was a span of 10 bases. The CDR3 loop spans 13 amino acids. Germline assignment: CDR1 SQVTM and CDR2 ANQGSEA. CDR3 DNA sequence: TGCAGCGTTTTAGAGCTAGACACCGGGGAGCTGTTTTTT. Translated: CSVLELDTGELFF.

The gene calls are TRBV5-1 and TRBJ2-1, with TRBD2 identical over 10 bases. Germline CDR1 reads SGHRS; CDR2 reads YFSETQ. This CDR3 comprises 17 residues. Losses at the gene ends were 4 bases for V and 4 bases for J; bases not matched to a gene: 11. CDR3 residues: CASSDLSSGGQYNEQFF. The CDR3 nucleotides are TGCGCCAGCAGCGACCTCTCTAGCGGGGGCCAATACAATGAGCAGTTCTTC.

V is TRBV5-1 and J is TRBJ2-3, with 15 positions matching TRBD2. The CDR3 extends over 16 amino acids. Germline V gene sequence: CDR1 SGHRS, CDR2 YFSETQ. J gave up 5 bases and V 3 bases, and 4 bases lay outside the gene matches. This chain's CDR3 is CASSYGLAGGGDTQYF. DNA for the CDR3: TGCGCCAGCAGCTACGGACTAGCGGGAGGGGGAGATACGCAGTATTTT.

The J gene is TRBJ1-5, the V gene TRBV24-1, with TRBD1 as a possible D gene (6 bases). V was shortened by 5 bases and J by 0 bases, with 13 bases between the two germline ends. CDR1 and CDR2 from the germline V gene are KGHDR and SFDVKD. The CDR3 consists of 16 residues. This CDR3 reads CATSGADRLSNQPQHF. In DNA form, the CDR3 reads TGTGCCACCAGTGGTGCGGACAGACTTAGCAATCAGCCCCAGCATTTT.

V usage is TRBV30 and J usage is TRBJ1-4, with D tentatively TRBD1 (6 bases). The length of the CDR3 is 14 residues. Germline CDR1 reads GTSNPN; CDR2 reads SVGIG (reference sequence). Trimming took off 0 bases at V and 7 bases at J, with 12 bases between the two ends. This chain's CDR3 is CAWSVLAGVEKLFF. The CDR3 region has the DNA TGTGCCTGGAGTGTACTGGCAGGGGTTGAAAAACTGTTTTTT.

This sequence joins TRBV7-2 and TRBJ2-3; 11 nucleotides line up with TRBD2. This CDR3 spans 16 amino acids. The ends lost 7 bases at V and 5 bases at J; junction bases unmatched: 11. Germline loops: CDR1 SGHTA, CDR2 FQGNSA. The CDR3 nucleotides read TGTGCCAGCATCCTTAGCGGGAGGGCCGTGGTAGATACGCAGTATTTT. It yields the protein CASILSGRAVVDTQYF. The variable domain in full, with the rest retrieved from reference TRBV7-2 and TRBJ2-3, is GAGVSQSPSNKVTEKGKDVELRCDPISGHTALYWYRQSLGQGLEFLIYFQGNSAPDKSGLPSDRFSAERTGGSVSTLTIQRTQQEDSAVYLCASILSGRAVVDTQYFGPGTRLTVL.

V gene TRBV10-3 combines with J gene TRBJ1-2; D unresolved. CDR3 size: 12 residues. Germline V gives CDR1 ENHRY, CDR2 SYGVKD. The V end lost 4 bases, the J end lost 8 bases, and 11 bases lay between the germline ends. CDR3 bases: TGTGCCATCAGTGGGGGAGGGAGGGGCTACACCTTC. Protein product: CAISGGGRGYTF.

A word on this clone: Distinct nucleotide sequences in the sample also encode this CDR3. The V gene is TRBV7-3, the J gene TRBJ2-2; no clear D. Germline CDR1 is SGHTA and CDR2 is FQGTGA. V lost 4 bases to trimming and J lost 3 bases, with 9 bases between them. CDR3 length: 14 amino acids. CDR3 amino acids: CASSSRADTGELFF. CDR3 DNA sequence: TGTGCCAGCAGCTCGCGTGCGGACACCGGGGAGCTGTTTTTT.

The chain employs TRBV5-1 and TRBJ2-2, with D perhaps TRBD1 (5 bases). Trimming took off 2 bases at V and 3 bases at J, with 14 bases between the two ends. The CDR3 is 16 amino acids. Germline assignment: CDR1 SGHRS and CDR2 YFSETQ. The CDR3 DNA sequence: TGCGCCAGCAGCTTTGGTGGCGCCAGGGACACCGGGGAGCTGTTTTTT. It specifies CASSFGGARDTGELFF.

The chain couples TRBV10-3 to TRBJ1-5; D is uncertain. Trimming stripped 4 bases from V and 2 bases from J, with 9 bases between. From germline, CDR1 is ENHRY and CDR2 SYGVKD. The CDR3 extends over 14 amino acids. The CDR3 DNA follows: TGTGCCATCAGTGGCTCCCCGGGCAATCAGCCCCAGCATTTT. Protein product: CAISGSPGNQPQHF.